This T cell receptor beta chain was recovered during a study of T cells in Graves' hyperthyroidism and ophthalmopathy. Researchers amplified the TCR beta CDR3 regions from RNA transcripts. Using the HTBI primer set, a first-round RT-PCR was run on the TCR CDR3. TCRdb reprocessed the multiplex PCR reads via MiXCR and lists one record per CDR3 protein. The sample includes some 360,000 distinct CDR3 sequences, roughly 14% of them seen just once. Newly diagnosed hyperthyroidism, duration under 2 months, in patients aged 18 to 65. Exclusion followed for patients with uncontrolled infection, other autoimmune disease, pregnancy or lactation. The junction had 8 bases not matched to a gene; V was cut back by 6 bases and J by 9 bases. There are 14 residues in the CDR3. Germline V gives CDR1 DFQATT, CDR2 SNEGSKA (reference sequence). This clonotype was observed many times.

The receptor's source is a woman between 55 and 75 years old with Graves' hyperthyroidism. Sequencing was done on a sample of blood. V is TRBV20-1 and J is TRBJ2-1; 13 bases map to TRBD2. The CDR3 nucleotides are TGCAGTGCGGCCGGGACTAGCGGGAATGGTGAGCAGTTCTTC. This codes for CSAAGTSGNGEQFF.